These T cell receptor beta chains were read from a single sample in a study of blood T cell repertoires in COVID-19. Sequencing used immunoSEQ multiplex PCR; TCRdb keeps in-frame clones, though not all of them. The sample holds about 60,000 clones, around 80% seen once. The specimen sequenced was peripheral blood. Receptor source: a woman aged 70-85 years with acute or convalescent COVID-19. Each CDR3 is given with its conserved first and last residue. D genes are given only for firm matches. Size is stated for part of the rows, as once, few or many counts, or as a class when the clone is expanded.

TRBJ2-1	medium-sized	TRBD1	TRBV4-1	CASSQGTGVYEQFF	TGCGCCAGCAGCCAAGGGACAGGGGTATATGAGCAGTTCTTC
TRBJ1-1	NA	NA	TRBV29-1	CSVEKGMNTEAFF	TGCAGCGTTGAAAAGGGGATGAACACTGAAGCTTTCTTT
TRBJ1-1	NA	NA	TRBV12-5	CASGLVRGGLGAEAFF	TGTGCTAGTGGTTTGGTACGCGGAGGGCTGGGGGCTGAAGCTTTCTTT
TRBJ2-3	once	NA	TRBV2	CASSEGAPDTQYF	TGTGCCAGCAGTGAAGGGGCTCCAGATACGCAGTATTTT
TRBJ2-3	NA	NA	TRBV19	CASSSGAGRDTQYF	TGTGCCAGTAGTAGCGGGGCAGGGAGAGATACGCAGTATTTT
TRBJ2-1	NA	NA	TRBV6-2/TRBV6-3	CASSSSATYNEQFF	TGTGCCAGCAGTTCTAGCGCCACCTACAATGAGCAGTTCTTC
TRBJ1-4	NA	NA	TRBV18	CASSLLVAKGGQINEKLFF	TGTGCCAGCTCACTACTTGTTGCGAAAGGCGGTCAGATTAATGAAAAACTGTTTTTT
TRBJ1-5	once	TRBD1	TRBV2	CASRDRVGNQPQHF	TGTGCCAGCAGAGACAGGGTAGGCAATCAGCCCCAGCATTTT
TRBJ2-4	NA	TRBD1	TRBV10-3	CAISPEPGQGAKNIQYF	TGTGCCATCAGCCCCGAACCGGGACAGGGTGCCAAAAACATTCAGTACTTC
TRBJ1-4	NA	NA	TRBV27	CASTDLGSLGTNEKLFF	TGTGCCAGCACCGACCTCGGGTCATTGGGAACTAATGAAAAACTGTTTTTT
TRBJ2-5	NA	TRBD2	TRBV11-3	CASSLSTSGGLGVTQYF	TGTGCCAGCAGCTTATCGACTAGCGGGGGGTTGGGGGTGACCCAGTACTTC
TRBJ1-1	NA	NA	TRBV18	CASSQDMNTEAFF	TGTGCCAGCTCACAGGACATGAACACTGAAGCTTTCTTT
TRBJ2-3	NA	NA	TRBV10-3	CAISGGSFVDTQYF	TGTGCCATCAGTGGAGGCAGTTTTGTGGATACGCAGTATTTT
TRBJ2-3	NA	NA	TRBV9	CASSVYGQEDTQYF	TGTGCCAGCAGCGTCTATGGTCAGGAAGATACGCAGTATTTT
TRBJ1-2	once	NA	TRBV10-3	CAIRQSLDDYGYTF	TGTGCCATCAGACAATCCCTCGATGACTATGGCTACACCTTC
TRBJ2-7	NA	NA	TRBV12-3/TRBV12-4	CASSLVGRNEQYF	TGTGCCAGCAGTTTGGTAGGGAGGAACGAGCAGTACTTC
TRBJ1-6	NA	NA	TRBV18	CASSPSEDSPLHF	TGTGCCAGCTCACCATCCGAGGATTCACCCCTCCACTTT
TRBJ2-1	medium-sized	TRBD2	TRBV19	CASTGEGYYNEQFF	TGTGCCAGTACGGGGGAGGGTTACTACAATGAGCAGTTCTTC
TRBJ1-2	once	NA	TRBV27	CASSPDMRTYGYTF	TGTGCCAGCAGTCCGGACATGAGGACATATGGCTACACCTTC
TRBJ2-5	NA	NA	TRBV5-4	CASSLRGGETQYF	TGTGCCAGCAGCTTAAGGGGTGGAGAGACCCAGTACTTC
TRBJ1-2	NA	NA	TRBV15	CATSPPDGSYGYTF	TGTGCCACCAGCCCACCCGACGGGAGCTATGGCTACACCTTC
TRBJ1-2	NA	NA	TRBV18	CASSPSSEYGYTF	TGTGCCAGCTCACCTAGCTCCGAGTATGGCTACACCTTC
TRBJ2-5	NA	NA	TRBV3-1/TRBV3-2	CASSPGIQETQYF	TGTGCCAGCAGCCCGGGGATACAAGAGACCCAGTACTTC
TRBJ1-3	few	NA	TRBV7-9	CASSLEAGGFSGNTIYF	TGTGCCAGCAGCTTAGAAGCGGGGGGCTTCTCTGGAAACACCATATATTTT
TRBJ2-5	NA	TRBD2	TRBV7-2	CASSARFRGTSGGRKTQYF	TGTGCCAGCAGCGCCCGGTTCAGGGGGACTAGCGGGGGGAGGAAGACCCAGTACTTC
TRBJ2-1	few	NA	TRBV9	CASSGFSASSYNEQFF	TGTGCCAGCAGCGGGTTTAGCGCGAGTTCCTACAATGAGCAGTTCTTC
TRBJ1-5	once	TRBD1	TRBV2	CASRGDREGNQPQHF	TGTGCCAGCAGGGGGGACAGGGAGGGCAATCAGCCCCAGCATTTT
TRBJ1-5	NA	NA	TRBV5-1	CASSLGGVSNQPQHF	TGCGCCAGCAGCTTGGGGGGAGTTAGCAATCAGCCCCAGCATTTT